This T cell receptor (beta chain) came from a study of blood T cell repertoires in COVID-19. Germline assignment: CDR1 SGHNT and CDR2 YYREEE (reference sequence). J lost 7 bases, V lost 4 bases, and 7 bases had no gene match. The CDR3 consists of 13 residues. Measured with immunoSEQ multiplex PCR; TCRdb has only the in-frame clones, and not every one. Altogether about 270,000 clones are present, more than 80% being singletons, with the ten largest covering over 4%. A single count supports this clone. In assigning cohorts, the study relied on participant-reported clinical history. Sample: PBMCs or T cells enriched from blood (not recorded which). The clonotype was recovered from a woman aged 25 to 45 with acute COVID-19. V is TRBV5-4 and J is TRBJ1-2; TRBD1 matches at 7 bases. DNA of the CDR3: TGTGCCAGCAGCCTATTACAGGGGCCTGGCTACACCTTC. Protein: CASSLLQGPGYTF. The full variable domain, rest sourced from reference TRBV5-4 and TRBJ1-2, is ETGVTQSPTHLIKTRGQQVTLRCSSQSGHNTVSWYQQALGQGPQFIFQYYREEENGRGNFPPRFSGLQFPNYSSELNVNALELDDSALYLCASSLLQGPGYTFGSGTRLTVV.